The source of this TCR beta chain is a study of T cell changes during pregnancy in multiple sclerosis (dated by TCRdb to about 2019). At the level of the whole study: In women with multiple sclerosis, the researchers looked at how the T cell repertoire shifted as pregnancy progressed.

For this clone: Its recognized antigen is unknown. Qualities for individual bases were not recorded, and no much larger clone is one base off.

Germline trimming: 2 bases from V, 10 bases from J; junction bases outside gene matches: 2. The CDR3 measures 13 amino acids from cysteine to phenylalanine. The read is trimmed to its CDR3 DNA, 39 bases read in frame from base 1. For CDR1 and CDR2, the germline V gene lists SGHVS and FQNEAQ. The library was produced with the immunoSEQ multiplex PCR assay. The source is immuneACCESS, and TCRdb retained only in-frame sequences with V and J called. Part of the clones is not carried over; for the studies checked, unresolved V genes explain less than half of this, and the remainder is unexplained. The sample table contains some 40,000 clones; only one count was recorded for 90% of them. Around 4.7% of the sample belongs to the ten largest clones.

Here the sequenced sample was peripheral blood, taken in the second trimester of pregnancy. The chain is made from TRBV7-8 and TRBJ1-6; TRBD1 lines up with 7 middle nucleotides. The origin of this receptor is a female donor in good health, enrolled as a control in a pregnancy study. The nucleotides are TGTGCCAGCAGCTTAACAGGGGCATCACCCCTCCACTTT. It encodes CASSLTGASPLHF.